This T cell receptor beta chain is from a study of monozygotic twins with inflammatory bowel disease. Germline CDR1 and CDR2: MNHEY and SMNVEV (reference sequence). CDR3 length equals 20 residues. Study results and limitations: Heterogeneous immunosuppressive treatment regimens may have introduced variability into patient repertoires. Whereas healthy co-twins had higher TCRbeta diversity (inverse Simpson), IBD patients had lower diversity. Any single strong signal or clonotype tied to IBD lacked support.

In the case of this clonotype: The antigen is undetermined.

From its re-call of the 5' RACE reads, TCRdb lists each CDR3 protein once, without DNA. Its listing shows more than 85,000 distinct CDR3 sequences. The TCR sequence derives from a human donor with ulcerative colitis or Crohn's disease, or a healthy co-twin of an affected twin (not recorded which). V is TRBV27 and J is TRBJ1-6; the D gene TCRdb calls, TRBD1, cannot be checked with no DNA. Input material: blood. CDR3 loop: CASSLFGRWDSRPVFSPLHF.